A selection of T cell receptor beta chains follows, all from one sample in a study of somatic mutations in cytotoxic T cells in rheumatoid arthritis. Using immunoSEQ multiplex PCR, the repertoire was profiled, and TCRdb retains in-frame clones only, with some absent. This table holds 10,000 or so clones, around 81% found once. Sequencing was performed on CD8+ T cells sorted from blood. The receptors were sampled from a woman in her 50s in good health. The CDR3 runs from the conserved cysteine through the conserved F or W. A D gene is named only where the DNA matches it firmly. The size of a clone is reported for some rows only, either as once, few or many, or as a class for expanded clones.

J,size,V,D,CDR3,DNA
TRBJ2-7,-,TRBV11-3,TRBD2,CASSLGGLAGSYEQYF,TGTGCCAGCAGCTTAGGAGGACTAGCGGGGTCCTACGAGCAGTACTTC
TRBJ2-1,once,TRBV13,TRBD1,CASSSLTGLNEQFF,TGTGCCAGCAGCTCCCTGACAGGGCTTAATGAGCAGTTCTTC
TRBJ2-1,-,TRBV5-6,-,CASTPESSYNEQFF,TGTGCCAGCACCCCGGAGAGCTCCTACAATGAGCAGTTCTTC
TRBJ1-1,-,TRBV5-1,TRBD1,CASSFAGGNTEAFF,TGCGCCAGCAGCTTTGCAGGGGGCAACACTGAAGCTTTCTTT
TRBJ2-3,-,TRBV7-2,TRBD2,CASSSTGLAGRTDTQYF,TGTGCCAGCAGCTCAACGGGACTAGCGGGACGCACAGATACGCAGTATTTT
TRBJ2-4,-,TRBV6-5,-,CASSYGDIQYF,TGTGCCAGCAGTTACGGAGACATTCAGTACTTC
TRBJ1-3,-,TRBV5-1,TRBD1,CASSTYGTAGTGNTIYF,TGCGCCAGCAGCACGTATGGGACAGCAGGGACTGGAAACACCATATATTTT
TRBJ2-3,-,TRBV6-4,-,CASSERGTDTQYF,TGTGCCAGCAGTGAGCGGGGCACAGATACGCAGTATTTT
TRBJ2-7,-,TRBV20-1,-,CSASTSYEQYF,TGCAGTGCTTCTACTAGTTACGAGCAGTACTTC
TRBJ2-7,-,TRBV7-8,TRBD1,CASSLAGTGPYEQYF,TGTGCCAGCAGCCTCGCGGGGACAGGGCCCTACGAGCAGTACTTC
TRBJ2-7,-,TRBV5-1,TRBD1,CASSSRTGLLSYEQYF,TGCGCCAGCAGCTCCAGGACAGGGCTCCTTTCCTACGAGCAGTACTTC
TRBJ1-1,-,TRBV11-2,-,CASSLPQGTEAFF,TGTGCCAGCAGCTTGCCCCAGGGAACTGAAGCTTTCTTT
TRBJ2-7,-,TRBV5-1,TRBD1,CASSVGQGVTYEQYF,TGCGCCAGCAGCGTGGGACAGGGGGTTACCTACGAGCAGTACTTC
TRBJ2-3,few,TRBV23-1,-,CASSQGGLGDTQYF,TGCGCCAGCAGCCAAGGAGGATTGGGGGATACGCAGTATTTT
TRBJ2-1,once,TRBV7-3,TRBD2,CASSSILAARNEQFF,TGTGCCAGCAGCTCCATACTAGCGGCTCGCAATGAGCAGTTCTTC
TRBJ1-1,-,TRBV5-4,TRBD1,CASSTGQGGFTEAFF,TGTGCCAGCAGCACTGGACAGGGCGGGTTCACTGAAGCTTTCTTT
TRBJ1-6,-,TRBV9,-,CASSENTGSSPLHF,TGTGCCAGCAGCGAGAATACAGGGAGCTCACCCCTCCACTTT
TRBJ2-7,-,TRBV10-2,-,CASSEGGTDYEQYF,TGCGCCAGCAGTGAGGGAGGGACGGACTACGAGCAGTACTTC
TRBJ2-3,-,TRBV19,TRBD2,CASSIGPSGGSPTDTQYF,TGTGCCAGTAGTATAGGACCTAGCGGGGGGTCCCCCACAGATACGCAGTATTTT
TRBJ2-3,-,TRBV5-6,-,CASSPSSSTDTQYF,TGTGCCAGCAGTCCTTCCAGTAGCACAGATACGCAGTATTTT
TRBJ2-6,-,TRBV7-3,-,CASSLRGLGVYSGANVLTF,TGTGCCAGCAGCTTAAGGGGTCTAGGGGTTTACTCTGGGGCCAACGTCCTGACTTTC
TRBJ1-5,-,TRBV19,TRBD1,CASSIETGVSGAINQPQHF,TGTGCCAGTAGTATCGAGACAGGGGTTTCGGGAGCAATCAATCAGCCCCAGCATTTT
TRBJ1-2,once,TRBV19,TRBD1,CASSISTRGTYGYTF,TGTGCCAGTAGTATAAGTACCAGGGGGACCTATGGCTACACCTTC
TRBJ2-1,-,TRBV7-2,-,CASSLPGHNEQFF,TGTGCCAGCAGCTTACCGGGTCACAATGAGCAGTTCTTC
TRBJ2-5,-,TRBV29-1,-,CSVEGAYQETQYF,TGCAGCGTGGAGGGGGCGTACCAAGAGACCCAGTACTTC
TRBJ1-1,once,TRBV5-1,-,CASSLTGSVNTEAFF,TGCGCCAGCAGCTTGACCGGCAGCGTGAACACTGAAGCTTTCTTT
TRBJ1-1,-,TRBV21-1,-,CATHLNGAFF,TGTGCCACCCACCTCAACGGAGCTTTCTTT
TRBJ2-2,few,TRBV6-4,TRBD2,CASSERGDTGELFF,TGTGCCAGCAGTGAGCGGGGGGACACCGGGGAGCTGTTTTTT
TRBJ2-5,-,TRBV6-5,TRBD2,CASSQLAGEQETQYF,TGTGCCAGCAGTCAGTTAGCGGGAGAACAAGAGACCCAGTACTTC
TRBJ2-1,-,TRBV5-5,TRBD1,CASSLWDSYNEQFF,TGTGCCAGCAGCTTGTGGGACAGTTACAATGAGCAGTTCTTC
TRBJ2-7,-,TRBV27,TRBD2,CASMGGAYEQYF,TGTGCCAGCATGGGAGGGGCGTACGAGCAGTACTTC
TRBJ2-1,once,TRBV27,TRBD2,CASSFLAGGPGGEQFF,TGTGCCAGCAGTTTCCTAGCGGGAGGGCCGGGGGGTGAGCAGTTCTTC
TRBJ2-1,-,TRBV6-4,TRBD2,CASSPSGGEGNEQFF,TGTGCCAGCAGTCCTAGCGGGGGGGAAGGCAATGAGCAGTTCTTC
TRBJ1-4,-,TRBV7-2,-,CASSFGWQTPNEKLFF,TGTGCCAGCAGCTTTGGGTGGCAGACTCCGAATGAAAAACTGTTTTTT
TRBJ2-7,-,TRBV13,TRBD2,CASSPPRGGRGEQYF,TGTGCCAGCAGCCCCCCCCGGGGCGGGAGGGGAGAGCAGTACTTC
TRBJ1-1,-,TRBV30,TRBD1,CAWSVQGIAEAFF,TGTGCCTGGAGTGTACAGGGGATCGCTGAAGCTTTCTTT
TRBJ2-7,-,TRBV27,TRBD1,CASSLSTGGGGEQYF,TGTGCCAGCAGTCTTTCGACAGGGGGAGGAGGGGAGCAGTACTTC
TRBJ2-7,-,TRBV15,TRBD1,CATSTLTGGPTYEQYF,TGTGCCACCAGCACCCTGACAGGGGGGCCCACCTACGAGCAGTACTTC
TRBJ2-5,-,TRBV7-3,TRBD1,CASSWDREETQYF,TGTGCCAGCAGCTGGGACAGGGAAGAGACCCAGTACTTC
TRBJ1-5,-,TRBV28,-,CASRTTEYSNQPQHF,TGTGCCAGCAGAACGACAGAATATAGCAATCAGCCCCAGCATTTT
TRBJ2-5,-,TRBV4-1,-,CASSQEQFQETQYF,TGCGCCAGCAGCCAAGAACAGTTCCAAGAGACCCAGTACTTC